This TCR beta chain came from a study of shared clonotypes between healthy human individuals. Sequencing was performed with immunoSEQ multiplex PCR; in TCRdb, only in-frame clones are kept and a portion is missing. Altogether about 1.5 million clones are present, 95% to 99% being singletons, with the ten largest covering roughly 0.45%. J gave up 0 bases and V 3 bases, and 2 bases lay outside the gene matches. The CDR3 extends over 15 amino acids. The germline V gene encodes CDR1 SGHRS and CDR2 YFSETQ. Sequences were obtained from naive CD4+ T cells sorted from blood. Subset reported: CD45RA+ positively selected. The V gene is TRBV5-1, the J gene TRBJ2-7, with 11 bases matching TRBD2. The receptor's source is a man aged 25-45 years in good health. CDR3 region: CASSYTSGSSYEQYF. The DNA of the CDR3 is TGCGCCAGCAGCTACACTAGCGGGAGCTCCTACGAGCAGTACTTC.